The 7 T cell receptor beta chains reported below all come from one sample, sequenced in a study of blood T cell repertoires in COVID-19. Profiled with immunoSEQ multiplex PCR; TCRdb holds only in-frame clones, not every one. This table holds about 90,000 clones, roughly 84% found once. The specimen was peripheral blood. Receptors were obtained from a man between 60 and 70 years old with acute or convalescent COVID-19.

The CDR3 here is CASSYSGNRVNSPLHF. In DNA, the CDR3 is TGTGCCAGCAGTTACTCAGGGAACAGGGTAAATTCACCCCTCCACTTT. This sequence joins TRBV6-5 and TRBJ1-6; a weak D match, TRBD1 (6 bases). V gave up 0 bases and J gave up 7 bases, with 13 bases separating them. Per germline, CDR1 MNHEY and CDR2 SVGAGI. CDR3 length equals 16 residues.

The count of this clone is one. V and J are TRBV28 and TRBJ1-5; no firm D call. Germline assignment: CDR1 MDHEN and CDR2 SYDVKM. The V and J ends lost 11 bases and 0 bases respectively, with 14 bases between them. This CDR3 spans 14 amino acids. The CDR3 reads CASRVANSNQPQHF. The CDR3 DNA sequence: TGTGCCTCCCGGGTAGCGAATAGCAATCAGCCCCAGCATTTT.

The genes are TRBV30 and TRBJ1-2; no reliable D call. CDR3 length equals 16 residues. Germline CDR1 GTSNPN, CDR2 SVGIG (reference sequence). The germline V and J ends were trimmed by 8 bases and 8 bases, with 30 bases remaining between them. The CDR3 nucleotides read TGTGCCGGGGAGGCCCGGGAGCCGGTCGGAAGTCGGGGCTACACCTTC. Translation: CAGEAREPVGSRGYTF.

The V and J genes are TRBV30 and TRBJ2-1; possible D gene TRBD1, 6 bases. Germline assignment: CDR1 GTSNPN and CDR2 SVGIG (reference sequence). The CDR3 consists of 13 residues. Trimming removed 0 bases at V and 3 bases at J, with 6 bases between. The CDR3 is CAWSVQGYNEQFF. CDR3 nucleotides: TGTGCCTGGAGTGTACAGGGCTACAATGAGCAGTTCTTC. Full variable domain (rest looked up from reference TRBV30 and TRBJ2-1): SQTIHQWPATLVQPVGSPLSLECTVEGTSNPNLYWYRQAAGRGLQLLFYSVGIGQISSEVPQNLSASRPQDRQFILSSKKLLLSDSGFYLCAWSVQGYNEQFFGPGTRLTVL.

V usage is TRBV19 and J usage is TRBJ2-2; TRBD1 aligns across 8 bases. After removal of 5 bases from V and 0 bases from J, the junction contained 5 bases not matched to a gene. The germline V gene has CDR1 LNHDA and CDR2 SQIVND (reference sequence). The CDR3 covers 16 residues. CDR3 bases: TGTGCCAGTAGTTCCAGGACAGGGTCGAACACCGGGGAGCTGTTTTTT. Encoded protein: CASSSRTGSNTGELFF.

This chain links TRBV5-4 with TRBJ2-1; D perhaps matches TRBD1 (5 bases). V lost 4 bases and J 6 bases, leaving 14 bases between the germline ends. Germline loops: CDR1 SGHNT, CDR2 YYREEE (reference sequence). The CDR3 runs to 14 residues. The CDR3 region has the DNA TGTGCCAGCAGCCGAACTCAGGGCCCCAATGAGCAGTTCTTC. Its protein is CASSRTQGPNEQFF.

DNA of the CDR3: TGTGCCAGCGGGCTGAACACAGATACGCAGTATTTT. It yields the protein CASGLNTDTQYF. V and J are TRBV6-1 and TRBJ2-3; no clear D. V shed 8 bases and J shed 2 bases, with 8 bases lying between them. The CDR3 totals 12 residues. Germline CDR1 reads MNHNS; CDR2 reads SASEGT.